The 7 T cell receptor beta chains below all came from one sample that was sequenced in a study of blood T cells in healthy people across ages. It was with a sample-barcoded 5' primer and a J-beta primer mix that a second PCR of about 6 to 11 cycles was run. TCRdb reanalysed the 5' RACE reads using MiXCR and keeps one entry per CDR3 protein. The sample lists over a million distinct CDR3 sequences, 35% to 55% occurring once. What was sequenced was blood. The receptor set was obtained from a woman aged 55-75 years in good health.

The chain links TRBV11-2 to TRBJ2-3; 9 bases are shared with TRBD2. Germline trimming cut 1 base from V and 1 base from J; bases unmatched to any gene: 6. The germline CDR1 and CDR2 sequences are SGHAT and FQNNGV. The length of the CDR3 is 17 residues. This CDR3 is CASSLGTLAGGTDTQYF. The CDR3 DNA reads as TGTGCCAGCAGCTTAGGGACTTTAGCGGGAGGCACAGATACGCAGTATTTT. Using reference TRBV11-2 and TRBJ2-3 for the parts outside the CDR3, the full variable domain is EAGVAQSPRYKIIEKRQSVAFWCNPISGHATLYWYQQILGQGPKLLIQFQNNGVVDDSQLPKDRFSAERLKGVDSTLKIQPAKLEDSAVYLCASSLGTLAGGTDTQYFGPGTRLTVL.

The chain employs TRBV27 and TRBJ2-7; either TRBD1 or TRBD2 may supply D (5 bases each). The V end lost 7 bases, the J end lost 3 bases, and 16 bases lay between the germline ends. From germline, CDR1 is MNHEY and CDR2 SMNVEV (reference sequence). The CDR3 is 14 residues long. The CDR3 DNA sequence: TGTGCCAGCACCCCCGGGACGATGAACTACGAGCAGTACTTC. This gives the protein CASTPGTMNYEQYF.

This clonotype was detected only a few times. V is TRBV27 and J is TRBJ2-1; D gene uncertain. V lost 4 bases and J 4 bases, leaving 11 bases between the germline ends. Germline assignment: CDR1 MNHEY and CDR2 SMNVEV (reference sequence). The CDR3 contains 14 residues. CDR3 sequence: CASSSRLEYNEQFF. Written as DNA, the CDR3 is TGTGCCAGCAGTTCACGGTTGGAATACAATGAGCAGTTCTTC.

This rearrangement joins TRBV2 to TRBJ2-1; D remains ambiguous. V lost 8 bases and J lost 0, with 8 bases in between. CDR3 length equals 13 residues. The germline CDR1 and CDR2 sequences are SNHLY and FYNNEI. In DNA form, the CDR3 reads TGTGCCAGCGTGCAGTTCTCCTACAATGAGCAGTTCTTC. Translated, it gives CASVQFSYNEQFF.

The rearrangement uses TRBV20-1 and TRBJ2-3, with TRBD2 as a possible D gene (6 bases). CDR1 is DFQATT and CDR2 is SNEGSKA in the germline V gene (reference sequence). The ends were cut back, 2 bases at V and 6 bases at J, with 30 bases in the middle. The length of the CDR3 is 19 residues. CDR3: CSARQSASGLRLGGDTQYF. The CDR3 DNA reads TGCAGTGCTAGACAGTCGGCGAGCGGGCTCCGCCTTGGTGGCGATACGCAGTATTTT.

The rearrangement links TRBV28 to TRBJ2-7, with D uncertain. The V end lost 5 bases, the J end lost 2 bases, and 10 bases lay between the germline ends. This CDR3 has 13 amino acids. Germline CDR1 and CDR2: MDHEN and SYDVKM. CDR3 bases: TGTGCCAGCAGTCGCTTAAATCCCTACGAGCAGTACTTC. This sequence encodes CASSRLNPYEQYF.

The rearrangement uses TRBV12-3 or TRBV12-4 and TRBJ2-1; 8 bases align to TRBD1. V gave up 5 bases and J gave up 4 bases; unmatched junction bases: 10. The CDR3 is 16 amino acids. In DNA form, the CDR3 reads TGTGCCAGCAGTCCCCGGGACAGGTCATCTTACAATGAGCAGTTCTTC. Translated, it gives CASSPRDRSSYNEQFF.